The clone carrying this T cell receptor (beta chain) was observed at least ten times. Its antigen is unknown. The record originates from a study of T cell repertoires in cytomegalovirus infection. TCRdb reprocessed the reads via MiXCR and lists one record per CDR3 protein. The data show about 260,000 distinct CDR3 sequences, around 13% seen once. With 7 bases clipped from V and 6 bases from J, the junction kept 14 bases outside the gene matches. CDR1 is SGHTA, CDR2 FQGNSA, per germline. This CDR3 has 15 amino acids. Study results and caveats: Cumulative frequency (of public TCR beta family members) identified carriers of CMV plus the relevant HLA. There were HLA-C-restricted CMV-specific TCR beta clonotypes dominating the ex vivo response.

Sequencing was performed on PBMCs. V and J are TRBV7-2 and TRBJ2-7, with TRBD1 matching over 8 bases. This TCR was sampled from a human donor in good health (CMV status not recorded). Some clones in this sample may be carry-over from other donors' samples. The CDR3 DNA is TGTGCCAGCACCTCCAGATCGGGACAGGCTTCCGAGCAGTACTTC. This translates into CASTSRSGQASEQYF.